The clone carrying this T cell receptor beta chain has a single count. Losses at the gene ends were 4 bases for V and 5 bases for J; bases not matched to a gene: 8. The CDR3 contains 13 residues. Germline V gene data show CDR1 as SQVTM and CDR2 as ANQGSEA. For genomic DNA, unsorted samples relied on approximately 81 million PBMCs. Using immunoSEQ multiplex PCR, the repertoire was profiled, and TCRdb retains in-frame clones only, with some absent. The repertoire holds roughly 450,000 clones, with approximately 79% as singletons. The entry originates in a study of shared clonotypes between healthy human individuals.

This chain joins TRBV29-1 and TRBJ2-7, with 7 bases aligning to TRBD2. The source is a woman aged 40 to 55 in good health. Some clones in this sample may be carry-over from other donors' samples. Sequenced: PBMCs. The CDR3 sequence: CSVVGGSPHEQYF. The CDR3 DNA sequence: TGCAGCGTTGTGGGCGGGAGTCCCCACGAGCAGTACTTC.